These 2 T cell receptor beta chains were all obtained from the same sample, sequenced in a study of T-cell memory formation after mild COVID-19. TCRdb reanalysed the 5' RACE reads using MiXCR and keeps one entry per CDR3 protein. The repertoire includes 150,000 to 200,000 distinct CDR3 sequences, roughly 10% of them detected once, and about 3.8% sits in the top ten. Input material: PBMCs or a T cell subset sorted from them (not recorded which). Source of these receptors: a man between 18 and 29 years old who had mild COVID-19 (a few samples of this study predate the infection). Cell type and time point are not known.

Ten or more counts support this clonotype. The CDR3 spells CAISESKVSDRAYSPPLHF. Here the CDR3 DNA reads TGTGCCATCAGTGAGTCGAAAGTCTCGGACAGGGCTTATTCTCCACCCCTCCACTTT. The rearrangement joins TRBV10-3 to TRBJ1-6; 8 nucleotides line up with TRBD1. With 0 bases clipped from V and 11 bases from J, the junction kept 18 bases outside the gene matches. This CDR3 has 19 residues. Germline V gene data show CDR1 as ENHRY and CDR2 as SYGVKD.

This clonotype occurred a few times. The chain has TRBV29-1 and TRBJ1-1, with 8 bases matching TRBD1. The V gene end was trimmed by 1 base and the J gene end by 6 bases; junction bases not matched to a gene: 1. The CDR3 is made up of 12 amino acids. Germline values: CDR1 SQVTM, CDR2 ANQGSEA. The CDR3 region is CSVEGTGPEAFF. The CDR3 nucleotides read TGCAGCGTTGAAGGGACAGGGCCTGAAGCTTTCTTT.